The 7 T cell receptor beta chains below all came from one sample that was sequenced in a study of blood T cell repertoires in COVID-19. Profiled with immunoSEQ multiplex PCR; TCRdb holds only in-frame clones, not every one. The repertoire has roughly 160,000 clones, around four fifths of them found once; the top ten carry 2.5% to 3%. Sequencing was done on a sample of peripheral blood. Source of these receptors: an elderly woman with COVID-19, enrolled during active disease.

This chain uses TRBV5-1 with TRBJ2-1; 14 bases match TRBD2. The CDR3 spans 16 residues. In germline, CDR1 is SGHRS, CDR2 YFSETQ. The V segment lost 0 bases and the J segment 7 bases; nucleotides outside the gene matches: 3. DNA for the CDR3: TGCGCCAGCAGCTTGGGACTAGCGGGAGGGCCAAATGAGCAGTTCTTC. As protein: CASSLGLAGGPNEQFF.

The gene calls are TRBV29-1 and TRBJ2-2; 10 nucleotides align to TRBD1. V shed 7 bases and J 6 bases; nucleotides not matched to a gene: 11. Germline V gene lookup returns CDR1 SQVTM and CDR2 ANQGSEA. CDR3 length: 15 amino acids. For the CDR3, the DNA is TGCAGCGGACGTAAGGGGGACAGGGGCGCCGGGGAGCTGTTTTTT. Translated: CSGRKGDRGAGELFF.

The gene calls are TRBV12-3 or TRBV12-4 and TRBJ1-2; D is undetermined. The CDR3 is 13 residues long. The V end was cut by 1 base, the J end by 1 base, with 4 bases between. The CDR3 loop is CASSLDSNYGYTF. The CDR3, as DNA: TGTGCCAGCAGTTTAGACAGTAACTATGGCTACACCTTC.

This CDR3 reads CASSLTNTGELFF. The DNA of the CDR3 is TGCGCCAGCAGCCTAACGAACACCGGGGAGCTGTTTTTT. The chain has TRBV5-1 and TRBJ2-2; the D is unclear. Germline V CDR1 and CDR2: SGHRS, YFSETQ. V lost 4 bases and J 0 bases, leaving 4 bases between the germline ends. This CDR3 spans 13 amino acids.

This chain uses TRBV19 with TRBJ2-7; 13 bases align to TRBD2. The ends lost 6 bases at V and 3 bases at J; junction bases unmatched: 5. The germline V gene encodes CDR1 LNHDA and CDR2 SQIVND (reference sequence). This CDR3 comprises 15 residues. Here the CDR3 DNA reads TGTGCCAGTAGCGCGACTAGCGGGGGGAACTACGAGCAGTACTTC. It specifies CASSATSGGNYEQYF. Using reference TRBV19 and TRBJ2-7 for the parts outside the CDR3, the full variable domain is DGGITQSPKYLFRKEGQNVTLSCEQNLNHDAMYWYRQDPGQGLRLIYYSQIVNDFQKGDIAEGYSVSREKKESFPLTVTSAQKNPTAFYLCASSATSGGNYEQYFGPGTRLTVT.

The chain joins TRBV27 to TRBJ1-1, with D possibly TRBD1 on 6 matching bases. CDR3 size: 16 residues. Germline values: CDR1 MNHEY, CDR2 SMNVEV (reference sequence). Trimming removed 5 bases from V and 1 base from J, with 17 bases in between. The CDR3 DNA is TGTGCCAGCAGTCGAAGACAGGTTCTGGGGAACACTGAAGCTTTCTTT. Its translation: CASSRRQVLGNTEAFF.

V gene TRBV6-5 combines with J gene TRBJ2-5; TRBD1 aligns across 7 bases. V gave up 5 bases and J gave up 3 bases; unmatched junction bases: 3. This CDR3 region has 13 residues. Germline V gene lookup returns CDR1 MNHEY and CDR2 SVGAGI. The CDR3: CASSRDREETQYF. In DNA, the CDR3 is TGTGCCAGCAGTCGTGACAGGGAAGAGACCCAGTACTTC.